Listed below are T cell receptor beta chains from one sample, sequenced in a study of blood T cell repertoires in COVID-19. Using immunoSEQ multiplex PCR, the repertoire was profiled, and TCRdb retains in-frame clones only, with some absent. In the table there are 280,000 or so clones, about 83% of which are singletons. Sequencing was performed on peripheral blood. The receptors come from a woman in her 50s who had recovered from COVID-19. Each CDR3 is given with its conserved first and last residue.

J,V,CDR3
TRBJ1-2,TRBV7-9,CASSQGGDLYGYTF
TRBJ1-5,TRBV21-1,CASSNGSGDIFRHRTQHF
TRBJ1-2,TRBV18,CASSPGTGGNYGYTF
TRBJ2-4,TRBV2,CASSENPTIAKNIQYF
TRBJ1-1,TRBV4-2,CASSQEGARGAVNTEAFF
TRBJ2-3,TRBV6-6,CASRPLAGGSIDTQYF
TRBJ1-2,TRBV20-1,CSARNSYGYTF
TRBJ1-3,TRBV4-3,CASSQKSTDSGNTIYF
TRBJ2-3,TRBV29-1,CSVGPQAGGGTDTQYF
TRBJ1-4,TRBV19,CASRPDRDFGEKLFF
TRBJ2-1,TRBV19,CASSIGQGSSSGNEQFF
TRBJ2-7,TRBV19,CATTRGAHSSFEQYF
TRBJ2-3,TRBV7-3,CASSKAPGADTQYF
TRBJ2-7,TRBV6-2/TRBV6-3,CASSYSSDEQYF
TRBJ2-7,TRBV9,CASSPDSYYEQYF
TRBJ1-1,TRBV7-8,CASRDNRGWNTEAFF
TRBJ2-7,TRBV5-1,CASSTGTGLIGAYEQYF
TRBJ1-5,TRBV2,CASSSQSTSNQPQHF
TRBJ2-7,TRBV28,CASSFPRQGESYEQYF
TRBJ1-2,TRBV5-1,CASSPGTSGYGYTF
TRBJ1-1,TRBV19,CASRMGDTNTEAFF
TRBJ2-7,TRBV5-1,CASSPDTGQEGDEQYF
TRBJ1-3,TRBV5-6,CASSSQGSGNTIYF
TRBJ1-1,TRBV29-1,CSGTGANTEAFF
TRBJ1-3,TRBV9,CASSPRTASGNTIYF
TRBJ2-2,TRBV7-2,CASRPTSGGSGELFF
TRBJ1-2,TRBV7-8,CASSWDTTGNYGYTF
TRBJ2-3,TRBV10-3,CAIRDPGTIQYF
TRBJ1-2,TRBV28,CASRPPGGPIGYTF
TRBJ1-1,TRBV5-1,CASSWGQGTPEAFF
TRBJ2-5,TRBV28,CASSLDPRVQETQYF
TRBJ1-3,TRBV10-3,CAISETDSAGNTIYF
TRBJ1-3,TRBV6-5,CASRTESAGNTIYF
TRBJ2-1,TRBV10-2,CASSALDRGGNEQFF
TRBJ1-4,TRBV10-3,CASYGGSNEKLFF
TRBJ2-1,TRBV7-2,CASSKPGTSSGEQFF
TRBJ1-2,TRBV11-2,CASSLGTNYGYTF
TRBJ1-4,TRBV7-9,CASSTPRELTNEKLFF
TRBJ2-1,TRBV7-8,CASSMGLAGGLSYNEQFF
TRBJ2-5,TRBV3-1/TRBV3-2,CASSQGGTSGPSGETQYF
TRBJ1-1,TRBV5-4,CASSSPRENTEAFF
TRBJ2-7,TRBV7-2,CASSFVGGSTSSYEQYF
TRBJ1-6,TRBV27,CASSLGGLLGALHF
TRBJ2-1,TRBV9,CASNRGDNEQFF
TRBJ1-2,TRBV20-1,CSAVVGDNFTF
TRBJ2-5,TRBV27,CASSLTSGRQETQYF
TRBJ2-3,TRBV13,CASSFRTGILGHTDTQYF
TRBJ1-1,TRBV18,CASSPASVTTTEAFF
TRBJ1-6,TRBV7-2,CASSLVWAGDSPLHF
TRBJ1-5,TRBV6-2/TRBV6-3,CASSSIRSGTRGGQPQHF
TRBJ2-4,TRBV7-6,CASSLEGNIQYF
TRBJ1-5,TRBV28,CASSLTTGNQPQHF
TRBJ2-5,TRBV19,CASSKAGQGTQYF
TRBJ1-2,TRBV19,CASSTGGAYNYGYTF